This T cell receptor beta chain came from a study of high-grade serous ovarian cancer treatment subgroups. Study-wide context: Each sample yielded on average around 7,000 unique TCR beta rearrangements from approximately 15,000 reads.

Concerning this clone: The antigen is undetermined.

Method: immunoSEQ multiplex PCR; TCRdb's copy keeps in-frame clones and lacks some. In the table there are fewer than 4,500 clones, roughly four fifths of which are singletons. The tumor samples were collected prior to definitive surgery or chemotherapy. Study-wide results and caveats: Clonal relatedness tracked neoantigen level, and by trend copy number and mutation load. Spatial context was lost because tumors were sequenced in bulk.

V was pared by 4 bases and J by 0 bases, with 14 bases between. The CDR3 contains 16 residues. Germline CDR1 reads LGHNA; CDR2 reads YNFKEQ. The sequence was obtained from a human donor with high-grade serous ovarian cancer. Sequencing input: tumor tissue. The V and J genes are TRBV4-2 and TRBJ2-3; D is tentatively TRBD1 or TRBD2 (6 bases each). In DNA form, the CDR3 reads TGTGCCAGCAGCCGCGGGGAAGGGGGAAGCACAGATACGCAGTATTTT. It translates to CASSRGEGGSTDTQYF.